These T cell receptor beta chains were read from a single sample in a study of shared clonotypes between healthy human individuals. TCRdb keeps only in-frame clones here, not all; method: immunoSEQ multiplex PCR. In the table there are some 2.4 million clones, approximately 93% of which are singletons. Sequencing input: naive CD4+ T cells from PBMCs. Source of these receptors: a man between 18 and 29 years old in good health. Some clones in this sample may be carry-over from other donors' samples. The CDR3 runs from the conserved cysteine through the conserved F or W. A D gene is named only where the DNA matches it firmly. Some rows mark clone size as missing; the rest say once, few, many or name a class of expanded clone.

D | J | V | size | CDR3 | DNA
. | TRBJ1-5 | TRBV2 | few | CASTDTGKPQHF | TGTGCCAGCACGGACACCGGGAAGCCCCAGCATTTT
TRBD2 | TRBJ2-7 | TRBV5-4 | . | CASSPPGLAGVGQYF | TGTGCCAGCAGCCCGCCGGGACTAGCGGGAGTGGGGCAGTACTTC
. | TRBJ2-2 | TRBV30 | . | CAWTPDNTGELFF | TGTGCCTGGACCCCCGACAACACCGGGGAGCTGTTTTTT
TRBD1 | TRBJ2-7 | TRBV10-3 | . | CAISGQGADEQYF | TGTGCCATCAGTGGGCAGGGGGCCGACGAGCAGTACTTC
TRBD1 | TRBJ2-7 | TRBV5-1 | . | CASRQLTGLQNEQYF | TGCGCCAGCAGACAATTGACAGGGCTCCAGAACGAGCAGTACTTC
. | TRBJ2-5 | TRBV5-1 | . | CASSWTETQETQYF | TGCGCCAGCAGCTGGACCGAGACCCAAGAGACCCAGTACTTC
. | TRBJ1-1 | TRBV2 | . | CASSRAMNTEAFF | TGTGCCAGCAGTAGAGCTATGAACACTGAAGCTTTCTTT
. | TRBJ1-1 | TRBV6-1 | few | CASSEQIGTEAFF | TGTGCCAGCAGTGAACAGATCGGGACTGAAGCTTTCTTT
TRBD1 | TRBJ1-4 | TRBV6-6 | . | CASRATGGTTNEKLFF | TGTGCCAGCAGGGCCACAGGGGGAACAACTAATGAAAAACTGTTTTTT
TRBD2 | TRBJ2-7 | TRBV7-8 | . | CASSGLAGEGEQYF | TGTGCCAGCAGCGGACTAGCGGGAGAGGGGGAGCAGTACTTC
. | TRBJ1-2 | TRBV30 | once | CAWSVVGGGYTF | TGTGCCTGGAGTGTTGTCGGCGGAGGCTACACCTTC
. | TRBJ1-1 | TRBV7-8 | few | CASSLGYRAPEAFF | TGTGCCAGCAGCTTAGGATACAGGGCACCCGAAGCTTTCTTT
. | TRBJ1-1 | TRBV10-2 | . | CASSDPEGRVNTEAFF | TGCGCCAGCAGTGACCCCGAGGGTCGGGTGAACACTGAAGCTTTCTTT
TRBD2 | TRBJ2-3 | TRBV19 | . | CASSISSGRWTDTQYF | TGTGCCAGTAGTATATCTAGCGGGAGGTGGACAGATACGCAGTATTTT
. | TRBJ1-5 | TRBV28 | . | CASSYQDYSNQPQHF | TGTGCCAGCAGTTACCAAGATTATAGCAATCAGCCCCAGCATTTT
. | TRBJ2-5 | TRBV5-1 | . | CASSLTRAGETQYF | TGCGCCAGCAGCCTCACGAGGGCAGGAGAGACCCAGTACTTC
TRBD1 | TRBJ2-6 | TRBV29-1 | . | CSVRVTGFYGANVPTF | TGCAGCGTTCGAGTGACAGGGTTTTACGGGGCCAACGTCCCGACTTTC
. | TRBJ2-3 | TRBV19 | . | CASIGLADTQYF | TGTGCCAGTATTGGACTCGCAGATACGCAGTATTTT
TRBD1 | TRBJ1-2 | TRBV27 | . | CASSFWDRGPGYTF | TGTGCCAGCAGTTTTTGGGACAGGGGGCCTGGCTACACCTTC
. | TRBJ1-5 | TRBV6-5 | . | CASSSGGSGQPQHF | TGTGCCAGCAGCTCCGGGGGCAGTGGCCAGCCCCAGCATTTT
. | TRBJ1-1 | TRBV27 | few | CASSLSRQYTEAFF | TGTGCCAGCAGTTTATCGAGACAGTACACTGAAGCTTTCTTT
. | TRBJ1-1 | TRBV6-1 | . | CASSEVSDTNTEAFF | TGTGCCAGCAGTGAAGTTTCTGATACGAACACTGAAGCTTTCTTT
TRBD1 | TRBJ1-3 | TRBV19 | . | CASSKDRAAGNTIYF | TGTGCCAGTAGTAAGGACAGGGCGGCTGGAAACACCATATATTTT
. | TRBJ1-2 | TRBV5-1 | . | CASSRDGANYGYTF | TGCGCCAGCAGCCGGGACGGGGCTAACTATGGCTACACCTTC
. | TRBJ2-1 | TRBV5-1 | . | CASSPAGTPDLNEQFF | TGCGCCAGCAGCCCGGCCGGGACCCCCGACCTGAATGAGCAGTTCTTC
. | TRBJ1-5 | TRBV19 | . | CASSPRGYGDQPQHF | TGTGCCAGTAGTCCGAGAGGGTACGGTGATCAGCCCCAGCATTTT
TRBD2 | TRBJ2-1 | TRBV11-2 | . | CASSFSGEYNNEQFF | TGTGCCAGCAGCTTTAGCGGGGAATATAACAATGAGCAGTTCTTC
. | TRBJ1-5 | TRBV29-1 | . | CSVGGAAGQPQHF | TGCAGCGTGGGGGGGGCAGCAGGCCAGCCCCAGCATTTT
TRBD2 | TRBJ2-1 | TRBV6-5 | . | CASTRAGAMNEQFF | TGTGCCAGCACCCGGGCGGGAGCTATGAATGAGCAGTTCTTC
. | TRBJ1-2 | TRBV30 | . | CAWTTNQHGYTF | TGTGCCTGGACCACGAACCAGCATGGCTACACCTTC
. | TRBJ2-7 | TRBV19 | . | CASSIGAGLGYEQYF | TGTGCCAGTAGTATCGGGGCGGGGTTGGGCTACGAGCAGTACTTC
TRBD1 | TRBJ2-3 | TRBV28 | . | CASRTGWGLVAQYF | TGTGCCAGCCGGACAGGGTGGGGGCTAGTCGCGCAGTATTTT